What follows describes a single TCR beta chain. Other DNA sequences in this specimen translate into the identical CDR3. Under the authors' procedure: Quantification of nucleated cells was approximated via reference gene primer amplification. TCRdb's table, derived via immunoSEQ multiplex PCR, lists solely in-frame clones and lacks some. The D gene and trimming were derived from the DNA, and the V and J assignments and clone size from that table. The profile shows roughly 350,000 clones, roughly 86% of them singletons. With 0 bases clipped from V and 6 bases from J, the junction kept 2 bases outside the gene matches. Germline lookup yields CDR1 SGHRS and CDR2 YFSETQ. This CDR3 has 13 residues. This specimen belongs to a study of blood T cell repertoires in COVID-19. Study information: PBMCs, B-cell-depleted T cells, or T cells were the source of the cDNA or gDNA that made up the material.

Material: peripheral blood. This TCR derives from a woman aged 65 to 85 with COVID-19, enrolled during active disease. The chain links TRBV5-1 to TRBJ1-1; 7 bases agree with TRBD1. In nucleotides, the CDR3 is TGCGCCAGCAGCTTGGGGCAGGGGGCTGAAGCTTTCTTT. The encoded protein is CASSLGQGAEAFF. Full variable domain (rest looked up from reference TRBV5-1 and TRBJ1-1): KAGVTQTPRYLIKTRGQQVTLSCSPISGHRSVSWYQQTPGQGLQFLFEYFSETQRNKGNFPGRFSGRQFSNSRSEMNVSTLELGDSALYLCASSLGQGAEAFFGQGTRLTVV.